A selection of T cell receptor beta chains follows, all from one sample in a study of response to subunit inactivated influenza vaccine. TCRdb re-called the RT-PCR reads with MiXCR, one entry per CDR3 protein. The sample holds 540,000 or so distinct CDR3 sequences, around 13% seen once. Specimen: PBMCs from blood, collected around seven weeks after vaccination. The receptors derive from a man aged 45-60 years who received an inactivated influenza vaccine. The CDR3 runs from the conserved cysteine through the conserved F or W. The order of the fields is clone size, D gene, V gene, J gene, CDR3 protein. D genes are given only for firm matches. Clone size is not always given. Where it is, it says once, few, many or a class for expanded clones.

few	.	TRBV14	TRBJ2-7	CASSQDRIEQYF
.	.	TRBV5-5	TRBJ1-4	CASSPGPRGEKLFF
once	.	TRBV4-3	TRBJ2-7	CASSQGIRGSYEQYF
few	TRBD2	TRBV6-5	TRBJ2-2	CASSYTGRDTGELFF
.	.	TRBV5-6	TRBJ1-1	CAMGPRRYTEAFF
.	TRBD1	TRBV7-9	TRBJ2-7	CAVTPGTGGFEQYF
.	TRBD1	TRBV15	TRBJ2-7	CATSRVPGGAYEQYF
many	TRBD1	TRBV12-3/TRBV12-4	TRBJ1-1	CASSLAGQRNTEAFF
few	.	TRBV4-3	TRBJ1-2	CASSQDSSNYGYTF
many	.	TRBV10-3	TRBJ2-7	CAISESRGTYEQYF
many	.	TRBV12-3/TRBV12-4	TRBJ1-5	CASSLQGDQPQHF
few	TRBD2	TRBV2	TRBJ2-3	CASSGASGSADTQYF
many	.	TRBV9	TRBJ1-1	CASSGDTSEAFF
few	.	TRBV6-5	TRBJ2-3	CASSYSTGTTDTQYF
few	.	TRBV12-3/TRBV12-4	TRBJ2-7	CASSFSADGEQYF
.	TRBD2	TRBV9	TRBJ2-5	CASSPRTSGSGAQYF
.	.	TRBV6-2/TRBV6-3	TRBJ1-4	CASKAGTVNNEKLFF
few	TRBD2	TRBV20-1	TRBJ2-3	CSASGLAGGPGTDTQYF
few	.	TRBV4-3	TRBJ2-1	CASSQVRREYNEQFF
many	TRBD1	TRBV5-1	TRBJ2-1	CASSRTGANNEQFF
.	.	TRBV27	TRBJ2-6	CASSSLRGGSSGANVLTF
many	TRBD1	TRBV20-1	TRBJ1-5	CSARDQGGASNQPQHF
few	TRBD2	TRBV6-1	TRBJ2-2	CASSRLARDTGELFF
many	.	TRBV12-3/TRBV12-4	TRBJ2-7	CASSLSYAYEQYF
many	.	TRBV5-1	TRBJ2-1	CASSYMGSYNEQFF
.	.	TRBV6-2/TRBV6-3	TRBJ2-7	CASSYSPWAHSYEQYF
few	.	TRBV12-3/TRBV12-4	TRBJ2-5	CASSLGQGGQETQYF
.	.	TRBV6-5	TRBJ2-5	CASGNLALQETQYF